This T cell receptor (beta chain) was retrieved from a study of cytomegalovirus exposure and HLA in healthy donors. Details on this clone: As yet, its antigen is unknown.

Trimming cost V 0 bases and J 4 bases, with 10 bases left between them. CDR3 size: 15 residues. In germline, CDR1 is MNHNY, CDR2 SVGAGI (reference sequence). General study results and limits: Among immune exposure information, only CMV serostatus was available. V- and J-gene trimming in TCR beta was tied to a missense DCLRE1C variant by an analysis performed later. The likely explanation for a cluster of highly shared sequence variants was sequencing artifact. The HLA-A and HLA-B alleles of most subjects were reportedly predicted accurately from TCR beta sequences.

The PCR had 60 Vbeta and 13 Jbeta primers. The method was immunoSEQ multiplex PCR; TCRdb's version includes in-frame clones alone and lacks a portion of them. This sample has 95,000 to 150,000 clones, with 77% found just once. What was sequenced was PBMCs. This receptor was identified in a woman in her 40s in good health and CMV-seropositive. The gene calls are TRBV6-6 and TRBJ2-1; D may be TRBD2 (7 bases). The CDR3: CASSYSQGGYNEQFF. The CDR3 DNA is TGTGCCAGCAGTTACTCACAGGGAGGGTACAATGAGCAGTTCTTC.